This T cell receptor beta chain was found in a study of radiation and T cells in renal cell carcinoma. The study, taken as a whole, reports: In nephrectomy-only tumors, top 100 clonotypes averaged approximately 40%, versus around 50% irradiated. Intratumoral heterogeneity was not captured in these approximately 0.98 g regions.

Clones were read by immunoSEQ multiplex PCR, and TCRdb kept only the in-frame ones, dropping some. The table includes more than 15,000 clones, about 61% detected once. This clone was counted only a few times. Its specificity is unknown. Treatment reported: treatment-naive control, cytoreductive nephrectomy. Sequenced control tumors were from about a dozen males and a handful of females, median age approximately 62. In germline, CDR1 is LGHNA, CDR2 YNFKEQ. The CDR3 is 15 amino acids. With V trimmed by 1 base and J by 5 bases, 0 bases remained unmatched. The source of this sequence is a man aged 50 to 59 with renal cell carcinoma. The sequenced sample was tumor tissue, obtained from a patient whose treatment was nephrectomy without radiotherapy. This chain uses TRBV4-2 with TRBJ2-1; the match to TRBD2 covers 12 bases. The CDR3 nucleotides are TGTGCCAGCAGCCAAGGGACTAGCGGGGACAATGAGCAGTTCTTC. Protein: CASSQGTSGDNEQFF.